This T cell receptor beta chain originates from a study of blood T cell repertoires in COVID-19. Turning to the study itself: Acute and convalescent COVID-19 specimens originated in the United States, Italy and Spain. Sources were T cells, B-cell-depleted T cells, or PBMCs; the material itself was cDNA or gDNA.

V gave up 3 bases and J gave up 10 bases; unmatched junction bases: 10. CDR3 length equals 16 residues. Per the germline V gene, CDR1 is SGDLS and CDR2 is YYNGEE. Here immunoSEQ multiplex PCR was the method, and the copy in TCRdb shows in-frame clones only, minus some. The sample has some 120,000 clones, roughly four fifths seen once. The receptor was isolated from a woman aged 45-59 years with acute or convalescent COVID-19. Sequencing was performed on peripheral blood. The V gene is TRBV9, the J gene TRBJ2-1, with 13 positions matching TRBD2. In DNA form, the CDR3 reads TGTGCCAGCAGCGAGGGGACTAGCGGGGAGGTTAAGGAGCAGTTCTTC. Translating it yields CASSEGTSGEVKEQFF.